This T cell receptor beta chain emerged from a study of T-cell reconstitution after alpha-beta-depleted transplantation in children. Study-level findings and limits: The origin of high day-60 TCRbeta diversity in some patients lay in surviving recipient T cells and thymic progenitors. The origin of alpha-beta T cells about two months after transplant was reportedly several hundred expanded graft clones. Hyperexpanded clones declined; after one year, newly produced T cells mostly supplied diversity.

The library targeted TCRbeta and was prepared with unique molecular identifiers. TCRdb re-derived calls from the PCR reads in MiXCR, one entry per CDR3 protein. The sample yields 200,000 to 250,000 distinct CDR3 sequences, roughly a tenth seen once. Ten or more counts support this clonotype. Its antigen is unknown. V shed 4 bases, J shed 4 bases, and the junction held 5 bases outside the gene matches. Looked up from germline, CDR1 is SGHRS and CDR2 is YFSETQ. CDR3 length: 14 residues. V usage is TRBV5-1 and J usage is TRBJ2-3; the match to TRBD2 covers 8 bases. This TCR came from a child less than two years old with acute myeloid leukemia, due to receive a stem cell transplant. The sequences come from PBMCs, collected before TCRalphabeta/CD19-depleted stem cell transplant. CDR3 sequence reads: CASSAGLGADTQYF. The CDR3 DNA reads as TGCGCCAGCAGCGCGGGACTAGGGGCAGATACGCAGTATTTT.